This T cell receptor beta chain was documented in a study of blood T cell repertoires in COVID-19. At the level of the study: Samples of COVID-19 (acute and convalescent) were obtained from the United States, Italy and Spain. Nucleic acid was either cDNA or gDNA, and it came from T cells, B-cell-depleted T cells, or PBMCs.

The CDR3 runs 11 residues. From germline, CDR1 is SGHTA and CDR2 FQGNSA. V dropped 1 base and J dropped 6 bases, with 4 bases sitting between them. As processed by the authors: By means of reference gene primer amplification, nucleated cell counts were estimated. Assay used: immunoSEQ multiplex PCR; TCRdb lists only in-frame clones, some missing. V and J calls and clone size are copied from that table; D and trimming were computed from the DNA. Of about 280,000 clones listed, about 85% are singletons. Sequences were obtained from peripheral blood. This sequence joins TRBV7-2 and TRBJ2-7, with unresolved D. The clonotype was recovered from a human donor in a cohort sampled during active COVID-19. For the CDR3, the DNA is TGTGCCAGCAGCTTAGGTCGCGAGCAGTACTTC. Amino acids: CASSLGREQYF. The full variable domain, with the rest looked up from reference TRBV7-2 and TRBJ2-7, is GAGVSQSPSNKVTEKGKDVELRCDPISGHTALYWYRQSLGQGLEFLIYFQGNSAPDKSGLPSDRFSAERTGGSVSTLTIQRTQQEDSAVYLCASSLGREQYFGPGTRLTVT.